The 14 T cell receptor beta chains in this list originate from one sample, sequenced in a study of T cells in Graves' hyperthyroidism and ophthalmopathy. Amplified TCR beta CDR3 regions derived from RNA transcripts. With the HTBI primer set, the TCR CDR3 went through a first round of RT-PCR. A single record per CDR3 protein comes from TCRdb applying MiXCR to the multiplex PCR reads. The sample includes a few hundred thousand distinct CDR3 sequences, about 14% of them seen just once. The sequenced sample consisted of blood. The receptor set was obtained from a woman aged 25 to 39 with Graves' ophthalmopathy.

The chain joins TRBV15 to TRBJ1-2; 11 bases line up with TRBD1. Germline V gene data show CDR1 as LNHNV and CDR2 as YYDKDF (reference sequence). Trimming at V came to 5 bases and at J to 8 bases, leaving 10 bases not matched to a gene. The CDR3 contains 15 residues. CDR3 sequence: CATSGRDRGTEGYTF. The CDR3 bases are TGTGCCACCAGCGGCCGGGACAGGGGGACAGAGGGCTACACCTTC.

Many counts were recorded for this clonotype. CDR3 nucleotide sequence: TGTGCCAGTAGAAGAGACAGAACCTACGAGCAGTACTTC. Translating gives CASRRDRTYEQYF. V gene TRBV2 combines with J gene TRBJ2-7; perhaps TRBD1 as D (5 bases). Trimming removed 9 bases at V and 2 bases at J, with 14 bases between. Germline CDR1 SNHLY, CDR2 FYNNEI. The CDR3 runs 13 residues. The full variable domain, completed using reference TRBV2 and TRBJ2-7, is EPEVTQTPSHQVTQMGQEVILRCVPISNHLYFYWYRQILGQKVEFLVSFYNNEISEKSEIFDDQFSVERPDGSNFTLKIRSTKLEDSAMYFCASRRDRTYEQYFGPGTRLTVT.

This clonotype has just a few counts. The chain recombines TRBV10-3 with TRBJ1-5, with TRBD1 matching over 7 bases. Germline V gene lookup returns CDR1 ENHRY and CDR2 SYGVKD. V was clipped by 2 bases and J by 6 bases; unmatched bases: 13. This CDR3 comprises 17 residues. This CDR3 reads CAISEGVGGVLFQPQHF. The CDR3 bases are TGTGCCATCAGTGAGGGGGTAGGGGGCGTATTATTTCAGCCCCAGCATTTT.

V gene TRBV14 combines with J gene TRBJ2-1; no reliable D call. The V gene's germline CDR1 is SGHDN and CDR2 FVKESK. The V end lost 0 bases, the J end lost 9 bases, and 15 bases lay between the germline ends. This CDR3 is built from 15 residues. CDR3 sequence reads: CASSQDASRYSEQFF. Written as DNA, the CDR3 is TGTGCCAGCAGCCAAGATGCCAGTCGGTATTCTGAGCAGTTCTTC.

This clonotype was seen many times. The V call is TRBV5-5, the J call TRBJ2-7; no reliable D call. The CDR3 loop spans 10 amino acids. The germline CDR1 and CDR2 sequences are SGHKS and YYEKEE (reference sequence). Deletions cut 7 bases from V and 3 bases from J, with 5 bases between. The CDR3 protein is CASELYEQYF. In DNA, the CDR3 is TGTGCCAGCGAGCTCTACGAGCAGTACTTC.

The chain couples TRBV19 to TRBJ1-5; D is undetermined. Trimming removed 4 bases at V and 4 bases at J, with 14 bases between. From germline, CDR1 is LNHDA and CDR2 SQIVND (reference sequence). The CDR3 is made up of 15 amino acids. The CDR3 DNA reads as TGTGCCAGTAGTAACGCTGCGTTGCTTAATCAGCCCCAGCATTTT. Protein sequence: CASSNAALLNQPQHF.

By share of the sample, this clonotype is medium-sized (0.01 to 0.1%). The chain combines TRBV20-1 with TRBJ2-3; D remains ambiguous. This CDR3 is built from 12 residues. Germline CDR1 is DFQATT and CDR2 is SNEGSKA (reference sequence). Between the trimmed V and J ends, which lost 3 bases and 6 bases, there was a span of 10 bases. CDR3 coding DNA: TGCAGTGCTAGTGTAGGTGTGGATACGCAGTATTTT. Translation gives CSASVGVDTQYF.

Ten or more counts support this clonotype. The chain carries TRBV7-8 and TRBJ2-5; no reliable D call. Germline V CDR1 and CDR2: SGHVS, FQNEAQ. Between the trimmed V and J ends, which lost 1 base and 2 bases, there was a span of 11 bases. CDR3 length: 15 amino acids. Here the CDR3 DNA reads TGTGCCAGCAGCTTAGATAGCACTTCTCAAGAGACCCAGTACTTC. As protein: CASSLDSTSQETQYF.

This clonotype was picked up a small number of times. This rearrangement joins TRBV20-1 to TRBJ2-7, with D possibly TRBD1 on 5 matching bases. This CDR3 contains 16 residues. V was clipped by 0 bases and J by 4 bases, with 19 bases between them. Germline lookup yields CDR1 DFQATT and CDR2 SNEGSKA (reference sequence). For the CDR3, the DNA is TGCAGTGCTAGAGATCCGGTACAGGACGACGCGTACGAGCAGTACTTC. Translating it yields CSARDPVQDDAYEQYF.

A word on this clonotype: One end of the junction fails to match germline, which may point to a read error. This chain links TRBV25-1 with TRBJ2-1; the match to TRBD2 covers 7 bases. Germline CDR1 MGHDK, CDR2 SYGVNS. This CDR3 is 12 amino acids long. The CDR3 region has the DNA TGTGCCGGCAGTGGACTAGTCCATGAGCAGTTCTTC. Translated: CAGSGLVHEQFF. The variable domain in full, with the rest retrieved from reference TRBV25-1 and TRBJ2-1, is EADIYQTPRYLVIGTGKKITLECSQTMGHDKMYWYQQDPGMELHLIHYSYGVNSTEKGDLSSESTVSRIRTEHFPLTLESARPSHTSQYLCAGSGLVHEQFFGPGTRLTVL.

This clonotype was detected ten times or more. The rearrangement links TRBV20-1 to TRBJ2-5, with 8 bases that match TRBD1. This CDR3 has 16 amino acids. V was clipped by 3 bases and J by 0 bases; unmatched bases: 9. CDR1 is DFQATT and CDR2 is SNEGSKA in the germline V gene (reference sequence). The CDR3 DNA is TGCAGTGCTAGGGAGGACAGGGCCCAGGACCAAGAGACCCAGTACTTC. Translating gives CSAREDRAQDQETQYF.

This clonotype was seen at least ten times. This chain links TRBV7-3 with TRBJ2-2, with D uncertain. This CDR3 spans 16 amino acids. CDR1 is SGHTA and CDR2 is FQGTGA in the germline V gene. The ends were cut back, 1 base at V and 3 bases at J, with 12 bases in the middle. Written as DNA, the CDR3 is TGTGCCAGCAGCTTAATGCAGGTCCGGGACACCGGGGAGCTGTTTTTT. Its translation: CASSLMQVRDTGELFF. Drawing the rest from reference TRBV7-3 and TRBJ2-2, the complete variable domain is GAGVSQTPSNKVTEKGKYVELRCDPISGHTALYWYRQSLGQGPEFLIYFQGTGAADDSGLPNDRFFAVRPEGSVSTLKIQRTERGDSAVYLCASSLMQVRDTGELFFGEGSRLTVL.

The chain combines TRBV20-1 with TRBJ2-5; D assignment may be TRBD1 or TRBD2 (5 bases each). Germline values: CDR1 DFQATT, CDR2 SNEGSKA (reference sequence). This CDR3 has 12 amino acids. The ends were cut back, 3 bases at V and 5 bases at J, with 10 bases in the middle. The CDR3 sequence is CSARGPGETQYF. The CDR3 coding sequence is TGCAGTGCTAGGGGACCTGGGGAGACCCAGTACTTC.

This clonotype appeared a few times. The chain uses TRBV19 and TRBJ1-4; D perhaps matches TRBD1 (6 bases). V lost 5 bases and J lost 4, with 11 bases in between. This CDR3 region has 14 residues. Germline V gene lookup returns CDR1 LNHDA and CDR2 SQIVND (reference sequence). CDR3 amino acids: CASSDRRINEKLFF. The CDR3 DNA is TGTGCCAGTAGTGACAGGCGAATTAATGAAAAACTGTTTTTT. The entire variable domain, with the rest obtained from reference TRBV19 and TRBJ1-4, is as follows: DGGITQSPKYLFRKEGQNVTLSCEQNLNHDAMYWYRQDPGQGLRLIYYSQIVNDFQKGDIAEGYSVSREKKESFPLTVTSAQKNPTAFYLCASSDRRINEKLFFGSGTQLSVL.